These 18 T cell receptor beta chains were sequenced from one sample in a study of blood T cells in healthy people across ages. The authors ran a second PCR of about 6 to 11 cycles using a sample-barcoded 5' primer and a J-beta primer mix. In TCRdb, the 5' RACE reads were re-called with MiXCR into one record per CDR3 protein. The data show approximately 1.5 million distinct CDR3 sequences, 35% to 45% seen once. Sequenced input: blood. The receptors derive from a woman aged 18-29 years in good health.

The genes are TRBV27 and TRBJ2-7; 10 bases line up with TRBD2. With V trimmed by 3 bases and J by 5 bases, 10 bases remained unmatched. Per the germline V gene, CDR1 is MNHEY and CDR2 is SMNVEV (reference sequence). The CDR3 length is 16 residues. This chain's CDR3 is CASSFPSSGSFHEQYF. The CDR3 DNA reads as TGTGCCAGCAGTTTTCCTTCTAGCGGGAGCTTCCACGAGCAGTACTTC.

The chain links TRBV20-1 to TRBJ2-7, with 10 bases fitting TRBD2. J gave up 4 bases and V 7 bases, and 7 bases lay outside the gene matches. This CDR3 is built from 13 residues. Germline values: CDR1 DFQATT, CDR2 SNEGSKA (reference sequence). The CDR3 protein is CSVNSGGMYEQYF. The CDR3 region has the DNA TGCAGTGTAAATAGCGGGGGGATGTACGAGCAGTACTTC.

This clonotype was seen a few times. V and J are TRBV4-3 and TRBJ2-1; 8 bases are shared with TRBD2. This CDR3 comprises 17 residues. CDR1 is LGHNA, CDR2 YSLEER, per germline. The trim removed 0 bases at V and 4 bases at J, leaving 8 bases unmatched. The CDR3 DNA follows: TGCGCCAGCAGCCAAGATACGATAGCGGGGAAATACAATGAGCAGTTCTTC. Its protein product is CASSQDTIAGKYNEQFF.

CDR3 bases: TGTGCCAGCAGCTTAGGCCGATCAGGAGGGAACACTGAAGCTTTCTTT. This encodes CASSLGRSGGNTEAFF. The chain has TRBV13 and TRBJ1-1; D gene unclear. The V and J ends lost 0 bases and 1 base respectively, with 12 bases between them. The CDR3 extends over 16 amino acids. Per germline, CDR1 PRHDT and CDR2 FYEKMQ (reference sequence).

The chain employs TRBV10-3 and TRBJ2-3, with D perhaps given as TRBD1 or TRBD2 (5 bases each). This CDR3 has 17 residues. Germline V gene sequence: CDR1 ENHRY, CDR2 SYGVKD. V was cut by 8 bases and J by 0 bases, with 21 bases left in between. CDR3 sequence reads: CAISWTRGAVSTDTQYF. The CDR3 coding sequence is TGTGCCATCTCCTGGACGAGAGGGGCGGTGAGCACAGATACGCAGTATTTT.

V and J are TRBV7-2 and TRBJ1-4; no clear D. Germline-derived CDR1 and CDR2 are SGHTA and FQGNSA. V shed 5 bases and J shed 4 bases, with 14 bases lying between them. The CDR3 contains 15 residues. CDR3 in DNA: TGTGCCAGCAGCCGGGGAGATAGAGATAATGAAAAACTGTTTTTT. Translating it yields CASSRGDRDNEKLFF. The variable domain in full, with the rest retrieved from reference TRBV7-2 and TRBJ1-4, is GAGVSQSPSNKVTEKGKDVELRCDPISGHTALYWYRQSLGQGLEFLIYFQGNSAPDKSGLPSDRFSAERTGGSVSTLTIQRTQQEDSAVYLCASSRGDRDNEKLFFGSGTQLSVL.

The count of this clonotype is one. The chain joins TRBV14 to TRBJ2-7; 7 bases are a match to TRBD1. Trimming cost V 2 bases and J 7 bases; bases outside gene matches: 5. Germline CDR1 and CDR2: SGHDN and FVKESK. The CDR3 has 13 residues. CDR3 nucleotides: TGTGCCAGCAGCCAACCCGGGACAGTAGAGCAGTACTTC. Translation gives CASSQPGTVEQYF.

V usage is TRBV7-2 and J usage is TRBJ1-2; D is perhaps TRBD1 (5 bases). This CDR3 comprises 13 residues. Trimming took off 5 bases at V and 5 bases at J, with 12 bases between the two ends. In germline, CDR1 is SGHTA, CDR2 FQGNSA. CDR3 DNA: TGTGCCAGCAGCCTGACAGAAAAGTATGGCTACACCTTC. Amino acid sequence: CASSLTEKYGYTF.

The chain employs TRBV21-1 and TRBJ1-6. TRBV21-1 is flagged as a pseudogene. The CDR3 totals 15 residues. CDR3 coding DNA: TGTGCTAGCAGCAGCAGTGGAATCGGGTATTCACCCCTCCACTTT. Translated: CASSSSGIGYSPLHF.

This clonotype was seen only a few times. The chain is built from TRBV7-2 and TRBJ2-7; D is possibly TRBD1 or TRBD2 (6 bases each). The CDR3 is 16 residues long. Germline CDR1 SGHTA, CDR2 FQGNSA. The ends were cut back, 1 base at V and 4 bases at J, with 17 bases in the middle. For the CDR3, the DNA is TGTGCCAGCAGCTTAGGAGGAGGGGGGCCAGGTTACGAGCAGTACTTC. Protein product: CASSLGGGGPGYEQYF.

The chain carries TRBV12-3 or TRBV12-4 and TRBJ2-7; 9 nucleotides line up with TRBD2. The closer fit of TRBJ2-5 to the DNA end suggests the J call may be wrong. The CDR3 length is 15 residues. The CDR3 region has the DNA TGTGCCAGCAGTCCCCAGCGGGGGGATCGGGAGACCCAGTACTTC. This encodes CASSPQRGDRETQYF.

This clonotype was observed a few times. V usage is TRBV12-5 and J usage is TRBJ2-5, with 12 bases fitting TRBD2. The CDR3 runs to 17 residues. Germline V lookup: CDR1 LGHNT, CDR2 FRNRAP. The V and J ends lost 5 bases and 3 bases, in that order; junction bases with no gene match: 10. CDR3 nucleotide sequence: TGTGCTAGTGGTCCTACATATAGGACTAGCGGGAAAGAGACCCAGTACTTC. This sequence encodes CASGPTYRTSGKETQYF.

The gene calls are TRBV6-5 and TRBJ2-2, with TRBD2 identical over 12 bases. The CDR3 has 18 amino acids. Trimming at V came to 0 bases and at J to 0 bases, leaving 2 bases not matched to a gene. CDR1 and CDR2 from the germline V gene are MNHEY and SVGAGI. This CDR3 reads CASSYSSSGRANTGELFF. CDR3 sequence (DNA): TGTGCCAGCAGTTACTCGTCTAGCGGGAGGGCGAACACCGGGGAGCTGTTTTTT.

This clonotype came up a few times. The chain couples TRBV9 to TRBJ2-7; 7 bases map to TRBD1. The V gene end was trimmed by 4 bases and the J gene end by 5 bases; junction bases not matched to a gene: 6. The CDR3 extends over 13 amino acids. Germline V gene sequence: CDR1 SGDLS, CDR2 YYNGEE. The CDR3 reads CASSPTGSDEQYF. The CDR3 region has the DNA TGTGCCAGCAGCCCGACAGGGTCCGACGAGCAGTACTTC.

The chain combines TRBV20-1 with TRBJ2-1; unclear D gene. This CDR3 spans 15 amino acids. The germline V gene has CDR1 DFQATT and CDR2 SNEGSKA (reference sequence). Trimming removed 1 base at V and 6 bases at J, with 16 bases between. CDR3 sequence reads: CSARVNGRALNEQFF. DNA for the CDR3: TGCAGTGCTAGAGTAAACGGTCGAGCCCTCAATGAGCAGTTCTTC.

The chain recombines TRBV6-2 or TRBV6-3 with TRBJ1-2; the match to TRBD1 covers 10 bases. The CDR3 has 17 residues. J lost 0 bases, V lost 6 bases, and 10 bases had no gene match. Germline V gene sequence: CDR1 MNHEY, CDR2 SVGEGT. CDR3 sequence (DNA): TGTGCCAGCAGCACGTACGGGACAGGGGTTTCTAACTATGGCTACACCTTC. It translates to CASSTYGTGVSNYGYTF.

J is TRBJ2-7 and V is TRBV10-1; TRBD1 aligns across 8 bases. This CDR3 has 13 residues. Unmatched junction bases numbered 7, after V lost 6 bases and J lost 6 bases. Germline V CDR1 and CDR2: WNHNN, SYGVQD (reference sequence). CDR3 nucleotide sequence: TGCGCCAGCAGCGTAGACAGGGGAGCCGAGCAGTACTTC. Its protein is CASSVDRGAEQYF.

The chain is built from TRBV9 and TRBJ2-2; TRBD2 aligns across 8 bases. Germline CDR1 and CDR2: SGDLS and YYNGEE. Germline trimming cut 6 bases from V and 6 bases from J; bases unmatched to any gene: 4. CDR3 length: 13 amino acids. The CDR3 DNA reads as TGTGCCAGCACATTAGCGGGATCCGGGGAGCTGTTTTTT. Encoded protein: CASTLAGSGELFF.